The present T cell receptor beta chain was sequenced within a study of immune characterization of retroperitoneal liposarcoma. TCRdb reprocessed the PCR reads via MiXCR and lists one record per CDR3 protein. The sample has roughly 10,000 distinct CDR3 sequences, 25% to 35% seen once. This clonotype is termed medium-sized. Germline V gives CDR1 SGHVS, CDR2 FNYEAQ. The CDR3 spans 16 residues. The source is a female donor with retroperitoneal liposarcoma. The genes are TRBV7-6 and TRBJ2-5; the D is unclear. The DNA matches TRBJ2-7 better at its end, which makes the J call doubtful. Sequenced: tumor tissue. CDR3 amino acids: CASSLALGGRPYEQYF. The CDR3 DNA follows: TGTGCCAGCAGCTTAGCGTTAGGCGGCCGTCCCTACGAGCAGTACTTC.